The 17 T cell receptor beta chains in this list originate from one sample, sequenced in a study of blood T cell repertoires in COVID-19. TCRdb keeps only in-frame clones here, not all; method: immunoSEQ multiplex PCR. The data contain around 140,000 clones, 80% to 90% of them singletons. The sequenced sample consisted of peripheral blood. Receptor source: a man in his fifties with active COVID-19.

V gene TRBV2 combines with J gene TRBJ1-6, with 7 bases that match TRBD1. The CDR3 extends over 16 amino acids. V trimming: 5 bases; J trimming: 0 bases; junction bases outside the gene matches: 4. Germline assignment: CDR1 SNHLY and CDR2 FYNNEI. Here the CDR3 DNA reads TGTGCCAGCAGTCTACCAGGGGGCTCCTATAATTCACCCCTCCACTTT. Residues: CASSLPGGSYNSPLHF.

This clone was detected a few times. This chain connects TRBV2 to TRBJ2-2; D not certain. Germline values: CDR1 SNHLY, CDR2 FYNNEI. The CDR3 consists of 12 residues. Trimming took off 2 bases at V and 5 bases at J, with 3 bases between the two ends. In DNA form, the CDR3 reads TGTGCCAGCAGTGAACAGACCGGGGAGCTGTTTTTT. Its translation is CASSEQTGELFF.

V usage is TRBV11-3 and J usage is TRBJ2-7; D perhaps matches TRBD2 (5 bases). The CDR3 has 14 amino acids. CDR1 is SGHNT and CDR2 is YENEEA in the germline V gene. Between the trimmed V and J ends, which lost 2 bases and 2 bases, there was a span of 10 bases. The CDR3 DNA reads TGTGCCAGCAGCTTAACGGGGTCAACCTACGAGCAGTACTTC. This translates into CASSLTGSTYEQYF.

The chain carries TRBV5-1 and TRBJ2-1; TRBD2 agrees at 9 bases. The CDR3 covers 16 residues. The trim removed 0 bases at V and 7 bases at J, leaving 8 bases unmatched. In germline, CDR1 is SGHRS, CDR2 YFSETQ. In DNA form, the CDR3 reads TGCGCCAGCAGCTTGGGACTAGCGGTAAGGGGGAATGAGCAGTTCTTC. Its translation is CASSLGLAVRGNEQFF.

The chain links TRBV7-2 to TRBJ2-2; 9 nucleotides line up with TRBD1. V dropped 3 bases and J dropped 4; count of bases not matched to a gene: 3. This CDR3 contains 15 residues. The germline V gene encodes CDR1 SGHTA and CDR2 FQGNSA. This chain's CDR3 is CASSFTGGTTGELFF. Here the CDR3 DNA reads TGTGCCAGCAGCTTTACAGGGGGCACCACCGGGGAGCTGTTTTTT.

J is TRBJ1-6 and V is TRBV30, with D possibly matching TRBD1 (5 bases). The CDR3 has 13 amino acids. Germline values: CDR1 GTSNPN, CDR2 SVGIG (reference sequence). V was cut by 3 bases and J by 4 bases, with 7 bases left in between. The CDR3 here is CAWRDSYNSPLHF. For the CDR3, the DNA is TGTGCCTGGAGAGACAGTTATAATTCACCCCTCCACTTT. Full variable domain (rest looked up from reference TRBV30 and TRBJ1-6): SQTIHQWPATLVQPVGSPLSLECTVEGTSNPNLYWYRQAAGRGLQLLFYSVGIGQISSEVPQNLSASRPQDRQFILSSKKLLLSDSGFYLCAWRDSYNSPLHFGNGTRLTVT.

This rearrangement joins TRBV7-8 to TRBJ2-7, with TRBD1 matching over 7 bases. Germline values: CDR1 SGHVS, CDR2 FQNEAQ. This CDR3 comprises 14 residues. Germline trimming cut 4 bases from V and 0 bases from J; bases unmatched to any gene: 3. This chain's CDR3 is CASSSGTVSYEQYF. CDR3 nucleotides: TGTGCCAGCAGCTCAGGGACAGTCTCCTACGAGCAGTACTTC. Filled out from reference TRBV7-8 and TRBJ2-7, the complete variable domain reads GAGVSQSPRYKVAKRGQDVALRCDPISGHVSLFWYQQALGQGPEFLTYFQNEAQLDKSGLPSDRFFAERPEGSVSTLKIQRTQQEDSAVYLCASSSGTVSYEQYFGPGTRLTVT.

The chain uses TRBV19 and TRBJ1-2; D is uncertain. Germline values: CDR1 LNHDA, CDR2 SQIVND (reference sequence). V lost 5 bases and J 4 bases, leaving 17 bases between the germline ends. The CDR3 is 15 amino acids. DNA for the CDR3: TGTGCCAGTAGTCCCCTTGGACTATCTGGCTATGGCTACACCTTC. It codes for CASSPLGLSGYGYTF.

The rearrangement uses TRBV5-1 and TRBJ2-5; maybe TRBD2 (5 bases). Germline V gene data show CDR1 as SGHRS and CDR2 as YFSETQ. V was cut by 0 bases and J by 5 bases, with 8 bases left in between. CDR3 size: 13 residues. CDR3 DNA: TGCGCCAGCAGCTTGGCGGGGAAGGAGACCCAGTACTTC. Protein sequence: CASSLAGKETQYF.

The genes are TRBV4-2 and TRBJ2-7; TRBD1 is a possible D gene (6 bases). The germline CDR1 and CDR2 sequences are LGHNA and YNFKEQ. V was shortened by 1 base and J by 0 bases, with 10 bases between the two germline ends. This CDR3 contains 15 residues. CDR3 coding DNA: TGTGCCAGCAGCCAAGCTAGGGGGAGCTCCTACGAGCAGTACTTC. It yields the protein CASSQARGSSYEQYF.

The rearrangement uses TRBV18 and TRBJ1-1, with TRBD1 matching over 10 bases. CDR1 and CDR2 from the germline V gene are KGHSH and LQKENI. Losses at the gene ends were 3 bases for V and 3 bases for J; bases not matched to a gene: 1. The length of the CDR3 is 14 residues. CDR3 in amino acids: CASSPGTGDTEAFF. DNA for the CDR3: TGTGCCAGCTCACCTGGGACAGGGGACACTGAAGCTTTCTTT.

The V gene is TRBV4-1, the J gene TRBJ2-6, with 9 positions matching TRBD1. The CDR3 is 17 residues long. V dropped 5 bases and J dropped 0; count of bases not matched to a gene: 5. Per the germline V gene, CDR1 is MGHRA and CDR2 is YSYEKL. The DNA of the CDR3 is TGCGCCAGCAGCTGGGACAGGGAAGACTCTGGGGCCAACGTCCTGACTTTC. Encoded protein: CASSWDREDSGANVLTF.

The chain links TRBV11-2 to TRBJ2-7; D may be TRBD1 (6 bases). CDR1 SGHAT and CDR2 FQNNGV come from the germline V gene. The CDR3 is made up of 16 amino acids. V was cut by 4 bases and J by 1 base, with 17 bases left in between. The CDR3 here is CASSSVQGPTSYEQYF. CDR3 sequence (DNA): TGTGCCAGCAGCTCGGTACAGGGCCCTACTTCCTACGAGCAGTACTTC.

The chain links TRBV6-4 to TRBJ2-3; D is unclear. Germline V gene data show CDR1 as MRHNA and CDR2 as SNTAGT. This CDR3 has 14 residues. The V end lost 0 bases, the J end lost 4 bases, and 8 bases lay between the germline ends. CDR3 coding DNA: TGTGCCAGCAGTGACTCGAGTCGGGCAGATACGCAGTATTTT. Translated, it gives CASSDSSRADTQYF.

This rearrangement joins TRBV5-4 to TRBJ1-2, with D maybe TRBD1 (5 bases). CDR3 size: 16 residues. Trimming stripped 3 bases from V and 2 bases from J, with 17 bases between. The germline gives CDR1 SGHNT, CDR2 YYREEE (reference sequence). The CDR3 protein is CASSSLAGRKNYGYTF. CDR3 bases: TGTGCCAGCAGCTCGCTAGCGGGACGAAAGAACTATGGCTACACCTTC.

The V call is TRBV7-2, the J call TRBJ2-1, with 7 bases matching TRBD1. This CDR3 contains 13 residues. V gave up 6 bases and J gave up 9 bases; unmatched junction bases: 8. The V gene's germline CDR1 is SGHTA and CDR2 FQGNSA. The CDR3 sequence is CASRSPRQGEQFF. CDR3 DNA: TGTGCCAGCAGATCCCCTAGACAGGGTGAGCAGTTCTTC. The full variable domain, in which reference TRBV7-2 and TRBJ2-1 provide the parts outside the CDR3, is GAGVSQSPSNKVTEKGKDVELRCDPISGHTALYWYRQSLGQGLEFLIYFQGNSAPDKSGLPSDRFSAERTGGSVSTLTIQRTQQEDSAVYLCASRSPRQGEQFFGPGTRLTVL.

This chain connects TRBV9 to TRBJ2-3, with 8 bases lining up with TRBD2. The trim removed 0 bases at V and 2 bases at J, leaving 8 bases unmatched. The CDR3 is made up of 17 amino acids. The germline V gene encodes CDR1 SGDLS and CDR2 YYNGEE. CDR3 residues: CASSVGKRGRVTDTQYF. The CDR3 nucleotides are TGTGCCAGCAGCGTAGGGAAGCGGGGGAGGGTCACAGATACGCAGTATTTT.